This TCR beta chain derives from a study of blood T cell repertoires in COVID-19. About the research overall: The origin of the acute and convalescent COVID-19 samples was the United States, Italy and Spain. Sources were T cells, B-cell-depleted T cells, or PBMCs; the material itself was cDNA or gDNA.

The ends lost 2 bases at V and 4 bases at J; junction bases unmatched: 2. CDR3 length equals 14 residues. CDR1 and CDR2 from the germline V gene are MDHEN and SYDVKM. In the original processing: Estimates of nucleated cell counts were drawn from the amplification of reference gene primers. Some clones are missing from TCRdb's copy, which holds only in-frame ones; the method was immunoSEQ multiplex PCR. For V, J and clone size, that table is used; D and trimming come from the DNA. The repertoire holds some 180,000 clones, over 80% seen once, with around 6.3% in the top ten. The J gene is TRBJ1-5, the V gene TRBV28, with 7 positions matching TRBD1. This TCR came from a middle-aged woman with COVID-19, enrolled during active disease. The sequenced sample was peripheral blood. CDR3 amino acids: CASSLQQGNQPQHF. For the CDR3, the DNA is TGTGCCAGCAGTTTACAACAGGGGAATCAGCCCCAGCATTTT.